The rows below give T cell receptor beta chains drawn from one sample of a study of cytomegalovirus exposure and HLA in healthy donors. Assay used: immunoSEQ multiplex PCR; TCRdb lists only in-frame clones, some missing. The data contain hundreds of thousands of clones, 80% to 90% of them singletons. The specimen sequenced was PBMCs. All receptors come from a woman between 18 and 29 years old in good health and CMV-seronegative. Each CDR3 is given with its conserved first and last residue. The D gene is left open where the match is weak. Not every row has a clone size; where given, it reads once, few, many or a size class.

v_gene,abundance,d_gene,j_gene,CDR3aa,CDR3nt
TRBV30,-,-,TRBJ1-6,CAWSVPRANSPLHF,TGTGCCTGGAGTGTACCCCGAGCGAATTCACCCCTCCACTTT
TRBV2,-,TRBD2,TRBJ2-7,CASSESGGAPYEQYF,TGTGCCAGCAGTGAAAGCGGGGGGGCCCCGTACGAGCAGTACTTC
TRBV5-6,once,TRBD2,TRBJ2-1,CASSLAPGDYLSYNEQFF,TGTGCCAGCAGCTTGGCGCCTGGGGACTACCTCTCCTACAATGAGCAGTTCTTC
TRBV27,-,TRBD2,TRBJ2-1,CASSLRLALYNEQFF,TGTGCCAGCAGTTTGAGACTAGCGCTCTACAATGAGCAGTTCTTC
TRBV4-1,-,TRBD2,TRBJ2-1,CASSQDLAGGPYNEQFF,TGCGCCAGCAGCCAAGATTTGGCGGGAGGCCCCTACAATGAGCAGTTCTTC
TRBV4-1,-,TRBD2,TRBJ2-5,CASSQDGLGGETQYF,TGCGCCAGCAGCCAAGATGGACTAGGAGGCGAGACCCAGTACTTC
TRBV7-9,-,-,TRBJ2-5,CASSWDKETQYF,TGTGCCAGCAGCTGGGACAAAGAGACCCAGTACTTC
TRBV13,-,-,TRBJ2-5,CASSSINTDAAETQYF,TGTGCCAGCAGCTCCATTAACACGGATGCGGCAGAGACCCAGTACTTC
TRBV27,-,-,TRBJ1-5,CASRFGGSNQPQHF,TGTGCCAGCAGGTTTGGGGGGAGCAATCAGCCCCAGCATTTT
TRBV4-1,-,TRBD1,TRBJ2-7,CASSGTGGPEQYF,TGCGCCAGCAGCGGGACAGGGGGCCCCGAGCAGTACTTC
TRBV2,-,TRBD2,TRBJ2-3,CASSTSGVGTDTQYF,TGTGCCAGCAGTACTAGCGGGGTCGGCACAGATACGCAGTATTTT
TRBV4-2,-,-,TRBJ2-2,CASSQGQAGTGELFF,TGTGCCAGCAGCCAAGGCCAGGCCGGCACCGGGGAGCTGTTTTTT
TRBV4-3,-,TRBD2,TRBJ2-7,CASSQEGLAGAEQYF,TGCGCCAGCAGCCAAGAGGGACTAGCGGGGGCCGAGCAGTACTTC
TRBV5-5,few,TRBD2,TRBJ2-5,CASSLTASGRAETQYF,TGTGCCAGCAGCTTGACGGCTAGCGGGAGAGCGGAGACCCAGTACTTC
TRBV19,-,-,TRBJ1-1,CASRSTVNTEAFF,TGTGCCAGTAGATCCACGGTGAACACTGAAGCTTTCTTT
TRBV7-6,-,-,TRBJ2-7,CASSLQGSSYEQYF,TGTGCCAGCAGCTTACAGGGGTCCTCCTACGAGCAGTACTTC
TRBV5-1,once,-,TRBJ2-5,CASSFQRKEETQYF,TGCGCCAGCAGCTTTCAGAGGAAAGAAGAGACCCAGTACTTC
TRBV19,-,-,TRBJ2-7,CASSIWGPRDEQYF,TGTGCCAGTAGTATCTGGGGCCCTCGGGACGAGCAGTACTTC
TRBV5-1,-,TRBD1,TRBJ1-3,CASSTGGPGNTIYF,TGCGCCAGCAGCACAGGGGGTCCTGGAAACACCATATATTTT
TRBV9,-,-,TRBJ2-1,CASSSAEGSYNEQFF,TGTGCCAGCAGCTCAGCGGAGGGCTCCTACAATGAGCAGTTCTTC
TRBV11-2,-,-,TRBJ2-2,CASSRSDANTGELFF,TGTGCCAGCAGCCGAAGCGACGCGAACACCGGGGAGCTGTTTTTT
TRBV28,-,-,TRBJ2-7,CASSSGGRDEQYF,TGTGCCAGCAGTTCAGGGGGGCGAGACGAGCAGTACTTC
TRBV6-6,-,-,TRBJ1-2,CASRPQGLYGYTF,TGTGCCAGCAGGCCCCAGGGACTCTATGGCTACACCTTC
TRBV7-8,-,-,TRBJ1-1,CASSFLAGNTEAFF,TGTGCCAGCAGCTTCCTCGCGGGGAACACTGAAGCTTTCTTT
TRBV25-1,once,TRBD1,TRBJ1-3,CASSPRGHGNTIYF,TGTGCCAGCAGTCCAAGGGGGCATGGAAACACCATATATTTT
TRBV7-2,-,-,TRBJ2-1,CASSLMREAYNEQFF,TGTGCCAGCAGCTTAATGCGGGAAGCCTACAATGAGCAGTTCTTC
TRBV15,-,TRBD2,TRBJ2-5,CATSRDRSGRAGTQYF,TGTGCCACCAGCAGAGATCGTAGCGGGAGGGCCGGGACCCAGTACTTC
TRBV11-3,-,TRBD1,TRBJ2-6,CASSSRTGGGPGANGLTF,TGTGCCAGCAGCTCCAGGACAGGGGGCGGTCCTGGGGCCAACGGCCTGACTTTC
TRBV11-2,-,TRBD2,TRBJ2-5,CASSPPSGGIETQYF,TGTGCCAGCAGCCCCCCCAGCGGGGGTATCGAGACCCAGTACTTC
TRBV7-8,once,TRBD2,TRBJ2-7,CASSLSGGSTYEQYF,TGTGCCAGCAGCCTTAGCGGGGGATCTACCTACGAGCAGTACTTC